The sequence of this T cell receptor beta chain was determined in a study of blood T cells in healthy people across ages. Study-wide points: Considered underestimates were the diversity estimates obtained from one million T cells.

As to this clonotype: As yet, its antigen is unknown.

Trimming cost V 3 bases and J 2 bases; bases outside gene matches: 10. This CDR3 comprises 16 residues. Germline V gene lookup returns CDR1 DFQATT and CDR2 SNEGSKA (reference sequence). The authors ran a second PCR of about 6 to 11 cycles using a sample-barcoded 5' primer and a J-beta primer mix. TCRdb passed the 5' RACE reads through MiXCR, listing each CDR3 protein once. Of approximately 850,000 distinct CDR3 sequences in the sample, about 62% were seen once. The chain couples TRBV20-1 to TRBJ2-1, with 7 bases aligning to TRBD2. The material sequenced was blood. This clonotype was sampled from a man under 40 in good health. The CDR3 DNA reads TGCAGTGCTAGTTCGGGTGCTAGCGGCGCCTACAATGAGCAGTTCTTC. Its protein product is CSASSGASGAYNEQFF.